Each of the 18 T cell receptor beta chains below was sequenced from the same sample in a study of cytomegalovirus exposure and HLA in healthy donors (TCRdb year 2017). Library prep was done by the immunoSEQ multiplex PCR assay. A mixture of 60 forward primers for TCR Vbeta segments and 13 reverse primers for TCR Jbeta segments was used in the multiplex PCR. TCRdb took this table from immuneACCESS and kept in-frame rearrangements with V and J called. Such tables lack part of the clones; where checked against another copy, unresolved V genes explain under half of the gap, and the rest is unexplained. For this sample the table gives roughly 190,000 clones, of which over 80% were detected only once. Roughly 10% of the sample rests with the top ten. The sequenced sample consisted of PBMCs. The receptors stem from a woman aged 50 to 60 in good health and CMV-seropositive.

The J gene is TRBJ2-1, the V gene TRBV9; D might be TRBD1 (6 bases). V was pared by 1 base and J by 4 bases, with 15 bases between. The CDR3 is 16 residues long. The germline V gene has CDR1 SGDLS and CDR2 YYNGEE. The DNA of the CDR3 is TGTGCCAGCAGCGTAACCAGCACGACAGGTTACAATGAGCAGTTCTTC. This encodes CASSVTSTTGYNEQFF.

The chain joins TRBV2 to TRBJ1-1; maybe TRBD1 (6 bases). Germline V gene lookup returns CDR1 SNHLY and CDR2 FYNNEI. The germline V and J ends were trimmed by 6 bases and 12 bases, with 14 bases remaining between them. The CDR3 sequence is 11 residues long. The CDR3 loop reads CASSKQGEPFF. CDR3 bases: TGTGCCAGCAGCAAACAGGGTGAGCCTTTCTTT.

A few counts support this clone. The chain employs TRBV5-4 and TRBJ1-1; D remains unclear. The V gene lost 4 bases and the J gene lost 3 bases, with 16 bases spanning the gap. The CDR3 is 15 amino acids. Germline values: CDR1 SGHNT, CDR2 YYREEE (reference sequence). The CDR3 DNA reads TGTGCCAGCAGCATGGAGAGTTGGCGGGACACTGAAGCTTTCTTT. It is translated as CASSMESWRDTEAFF. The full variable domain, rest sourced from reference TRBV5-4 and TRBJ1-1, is ETGVTQSPTHLIKTRGQQVTLRCSSQSGHNTVSWYQQALGQGPQFIFQYYREEENGRGNFPPRFSGLQFPNYSSELNVNALELDDSALYLCASSMESWRDTEAFFGQGTRLTVV.

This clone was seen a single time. DNA for the CDR3: TGTGCCAGCAGCCTCGGGGGAACAGACTACGAGCAGTACTTC. As protein: CASSLGGTDYEQYF. The V and J genes are TRBV6-5 and TRBJ2-7, with D maybe TRBD2 (6 bases). The CDR3 has 14 amino acids. Germline loops: CDR1 MNHEY, CDR2 SVGAGI. V was pared by 6 bases and J by 3 bases, with 15 bases between.

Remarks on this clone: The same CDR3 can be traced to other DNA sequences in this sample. CDR3 DNA: TGTGCCAGCGGGCGGGCCTACGAGCAGTACTTC. Protein sequence: CASGRAYEQYF. This chain links TRBV6-5 with TRBJ2-7; weak D call: TRBD2 (5 bases). The CDR3 covers 11 residues. The V and J ends lost 8 bases and 2 bases respectively, with 7 bases between them. CDR1 is MNHEY, CDR2 SVGAGI, per germline.

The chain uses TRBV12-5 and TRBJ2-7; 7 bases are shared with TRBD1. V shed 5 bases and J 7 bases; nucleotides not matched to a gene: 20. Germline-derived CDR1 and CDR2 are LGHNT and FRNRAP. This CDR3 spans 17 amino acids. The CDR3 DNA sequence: TGTGCTAGTGGTCCGTCAGGGGGTAAGGTAATGAAGGATGAGCAGTACTTC. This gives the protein CASGPSGGKVMKDEQYF.

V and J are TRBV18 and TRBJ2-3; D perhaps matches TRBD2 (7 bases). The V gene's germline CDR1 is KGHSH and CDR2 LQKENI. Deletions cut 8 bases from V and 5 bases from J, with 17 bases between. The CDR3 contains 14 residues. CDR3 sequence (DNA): TGTGCCAGCCTGCAACGGGGGGCGCAAGATACGCAGTATTTT. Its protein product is CASLQRGAQDTQYF.

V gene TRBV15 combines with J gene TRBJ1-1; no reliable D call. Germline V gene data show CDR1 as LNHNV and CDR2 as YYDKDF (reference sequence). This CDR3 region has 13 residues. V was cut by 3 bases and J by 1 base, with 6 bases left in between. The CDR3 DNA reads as TGTGCCACCAGCAGGACACCGAACACTGAAGCTTTCTTT. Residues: CATSRTPNTEAFF.

The CDR3 DNA reads as TGTGCCAGCAGCCTTACTACCAATCAGCCCCAGCATTTT. This gives the protein CASSLTTNQPQHF. The chain recombines TRBV7-9 with TRBJ1-5; D is ambiguous. The germline V gene has CDR1 SEHNR and CDR2 FQNEAQ (reference sequence). V lost 5 bases to trimming and J lost 3 bases, with 8 bases between them. The CDR3 has 13 amino acids. The variable domain in full, completed from reference TRBV7-9 and TRBJ1-5, reads DTGVSQNPRHKITKRGQNVTFRCDPISEHNRLYWYRQTLGQGPEFLTYFQNEAQLEKSRLLSDRFSAERPKGSFSTLEIQRTEQGDSAMYLCASSLTTNQPQHFGDGTRLSIL.

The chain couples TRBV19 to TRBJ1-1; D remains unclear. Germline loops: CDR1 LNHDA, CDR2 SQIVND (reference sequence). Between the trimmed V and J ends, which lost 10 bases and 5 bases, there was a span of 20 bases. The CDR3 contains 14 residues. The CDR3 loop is CATRLGGVGTEAFF. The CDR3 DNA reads TGTGCCACACGTTTGGGCGGGGTGGGGACTGAAGCTTTCTTT.

The DNA of the CDR3 is TGTGCCAGTAGTGGCGACGTAGCCCCTAACTATGGCTACACCTTC. Translating it yields CASSGDVAPNYGYTF. The V gene is TRBV19, the J gene TRBJ1-2; D uncertain. The CDR3 contains 15 residues. V was shortened by 5 bases and J by 0 bases, with 13 bases between the two germline ends. Germline loops: CDR1 LNHDA, CDR2 SQIVND (reference sequence).

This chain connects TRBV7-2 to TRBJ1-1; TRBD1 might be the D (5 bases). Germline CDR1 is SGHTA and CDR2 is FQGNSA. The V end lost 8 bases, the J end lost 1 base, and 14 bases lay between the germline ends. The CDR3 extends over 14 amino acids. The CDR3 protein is CASALRGQNTEAFF. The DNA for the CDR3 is TGTGCCAGCGCGCTACGAGGACAGAACACTGAAGCTTTCTTT.

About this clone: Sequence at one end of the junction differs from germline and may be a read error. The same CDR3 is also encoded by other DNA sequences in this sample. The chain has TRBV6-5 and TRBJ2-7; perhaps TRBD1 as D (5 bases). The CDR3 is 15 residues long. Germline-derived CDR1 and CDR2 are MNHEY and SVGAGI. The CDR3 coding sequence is TGCGCCAGCAGTTACTCAACAGGCAATCCCTACGAGCAGTACTTC. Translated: CASSYSTGNPYEQYF.

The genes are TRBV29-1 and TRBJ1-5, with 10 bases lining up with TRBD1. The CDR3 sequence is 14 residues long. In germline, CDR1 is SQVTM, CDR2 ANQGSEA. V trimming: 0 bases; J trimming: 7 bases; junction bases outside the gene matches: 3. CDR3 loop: CSVEDRTGGQPQHF. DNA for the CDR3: TGCAGCGTTGAAGATCGGACAGGGGGGCAGCCCCAGCATTTT.

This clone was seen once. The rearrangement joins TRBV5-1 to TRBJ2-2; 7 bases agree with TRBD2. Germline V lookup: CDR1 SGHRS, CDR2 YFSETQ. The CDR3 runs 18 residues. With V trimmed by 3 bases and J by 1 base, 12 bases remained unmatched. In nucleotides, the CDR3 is TGCGCCAGCAGCTCAGGATTAAAAGCGGGGCAGAACACCGGGGAGCTGTTTTTT. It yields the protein CASSSGLKAGQNTGELFF. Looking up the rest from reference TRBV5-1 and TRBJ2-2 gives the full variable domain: KAGVTQTPRYLIKTRGQQVTLSCSPISGHRSVSWYQQTPGQGLQFLFEYFSETQRNKGNFPGRFSGRQFSNSRSEMNVSTLELGDSALYLCASSSGLKAGQNTGELFFGEGSRLTVL.

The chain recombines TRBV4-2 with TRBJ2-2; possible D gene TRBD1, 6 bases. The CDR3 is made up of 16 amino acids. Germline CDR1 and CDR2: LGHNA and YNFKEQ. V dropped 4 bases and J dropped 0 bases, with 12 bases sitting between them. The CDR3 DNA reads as TGTGCCAGCAGCCTCGTACAGGGCGCGAACACCGGGGAGCTGTTTTTT. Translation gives CASSLVQGANTGELFF.

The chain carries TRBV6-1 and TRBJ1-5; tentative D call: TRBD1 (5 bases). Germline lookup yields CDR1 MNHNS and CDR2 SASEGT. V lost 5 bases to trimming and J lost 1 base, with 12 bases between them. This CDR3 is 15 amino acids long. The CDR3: CASSPLGGSNQPQHF. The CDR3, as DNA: TGTGCCAGCAGTCCTCTCGGGGGAAGCAATCAGCCCCAGCATTTT.

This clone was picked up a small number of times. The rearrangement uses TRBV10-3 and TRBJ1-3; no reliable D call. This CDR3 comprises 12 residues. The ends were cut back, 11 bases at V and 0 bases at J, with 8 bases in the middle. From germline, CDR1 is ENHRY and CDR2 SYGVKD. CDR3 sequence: CAVYSSGNTIYF. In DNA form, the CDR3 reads TGTGCCGTTTACAGCTCTGGAAACACCATATATTTT.